A single sample is the source of the 9 T cell receptor beta chains below, sequenced in a study of T cell responses to AZD1222 COVID-19 vaccine. Clones were read by immunoSEQ multiplex PCR, and TCRdb kept only the in-frame ones, dropping some. The data show 75,000 to 80,000 clones, roughly nine tenths seen once. Specimen: peripheral blood, collected 28 days after the second AZD1222 dose. The receptors derive from an adult who received the AZD1222 COVID-19 vaccine.

The chain has TRBV18 and TRBJ2-5; 7 bases align to TRBD1. CDR1 and CDR2 (germline): KGHSH, LQKENI. The CDR3 totals 17 residues. Trimming cost V 3 bases and J 2 bases; bases outside gene matches: 12. This CDR3 is CASSPTATGYGQETQYF. Written as DNA, the CDR3 is TGTGCCAGCTCACCGACCGCGACAGGGTATGGTCAAGAGACCCAGTACTTC.

The J gene is TRBJ1-4, the V gene TRBV7-8; D not resolved. The V end was cut by 1 base, the J end by 4 bases, with 10 bases between. The CDR3 sequence is 15 residues long. Per the germline V gene, CDR1 is SGHVS and CDR2 is FQNEAQ. CDR3 protein: CASSLVLGLNEKLFF. For the CDR3, the DNA is TGTGCCAGCAGCTTAGTCCTGGGCCTTAATGAAAAACTGTTTTTT.

The rearrangement uses TRBV11-2 and TRBJ1-4, with a possible D match to TRBD1 (5 bases). Per the germline V gene, CDR1 is SGHAT and CDR2 is FQNNGV. Between the trimmed V and J ends, which lost 5 bases and 2 bases, there was a span of 12 bases. CDR3 length: 15 amino acids. The CDR3 region has the DNA TGTGCCAGCAGCCTCCTCAGGGTCACTAATGAAAAACTGTTTTTT. Protein sequence: CASSLLRVTNEKLFF.

This chain connects TRBV7-2 to TRBJ2-1, with 9 bases fitting TRBD2. Germline V gives CDR1 SGHTA, CDR2 FQGNSA. J was trimmed by 8 bases and V by 8 bases; bases with no gene match: 13. The CDR3 totals 15 residues. The CDR3 spells CASVPGGGAFHEQFF. In nucleotides, the CDR3 is TGTGCCAGCGTCCCGGGCGGGGGGGCCTTTCATGAGCAGTTCTTC.

V is TRBV29-1 and J is TRBJ1-1, with unresolved D. This CDR3 has 12 residues. Germline assignment: CDR1 SQVTM and CDR2 ANQGSEA. V lost 1 base and J lost 8, with 11 bases in between. The CDR3 loop reads CSVEAGRAEAFF. The CDR3 DNA is TGCAGCGTTGAAGCGGGGAGGGCAGAAGCTTTCTTT.

This chain uses TRBV11-3 with TRBJ2-7; D remains unclear. Looked up from germline, CDR1 is SGHNT and CDR2 is YENEEA. The CDR3 totals 12 residues. Trimming removed 0 bases at V and 7 bases at J, with 7 bases between. CDR3 bases: TGTGCCAGCAGCTTAGATATAGGGGAGCAGTACTTC. It encodes CASSLDIGEQYF.

In its sample, this clone was seen once. The V gene is TRBV5-4, the J gene TRBJ1-6, with D maybe TRBD1 (5 bases). The V end was cut by 0 bases, the J end by 10 bases, with 11 bases between. The CDR3 sequence is 14 residues long. Per germline, CDR1 SGHNT and CDR2 YYREEE (reference sequence). CDR3 nucleotides: TGTGCCAGCAGCTTGGAGGGGTACGGATCACCCCTCCACTTT. Amino acids: CASSLEGYGSPLHF.

With respect to this clone: At one boundary the junction diverges from the germline segment, which might be a read error. J is TRBJ2-3 and V is TRBV5-4; tentatively, D is TRBD2 (6 bases). CDR3 length: 15 amino acids. Germline assignment: CDR1 SGHNT and CDR2 YYREEE (reference sequence). CDR3 DNA: TGTGCCAGCAGCTTGGCACTAGCTGGCACTGATACGCAGTATTTT. This codes for CASSLALAGTDTQYF. Full variable domain (rest looked up from reference TRBV5-4 and TRBJ2-3): ETGVTQSPTHLIKTRGQQVTLRCSSQSGHNTVSWYQQALGQGPQFIFQYYREEENGRGNFPPRFSGLQFPNYSSELNVNALELDDSALYLCASSLALAGTDTQYFGPGTRLTVL.

The chain has TRBV29-1 and TRBJ2-7, with TRBD1 matching 7 bases. Germline-derived CDR1 and CDR2 are SQVTM and ANQGSEA. With 8 bases clipped from V and 0 bases from J, the junction kept 13 bases outside the gene matches. This CDR3 is built from 15 residues. The DNA of the CDR3 is TGCAGCACCCTCGGGACAGATAAAAGCTCCTACGAGCAGTACTTC. The encoded protein is CSTLGTDKSSYEQYF.